This T cell receptor (beta chain) was observed in a study of T-cell reconstitution after alpha-beta-depleted transplantation in children. Study observations and caveats: Counts and diversity of T cells one year after transplant came mostly from newly produced T cells. Reportedly, alpha-beta T cells present about two months post-transplant originated from several hundred expanded clones of graft origin. Recipient T cells and thymic progenitors that survived were the source of the high TCRbeta diversity seen at day 60 in some patients.

CDR1 DFQATT and CDR2 SNEGSKA come from the germline V gene (reference sequence). This CDR3 is built from 13 residues. Trimming took 6 bases from V and 5 from J, leaving 16 bases between them. Preparation of the TCRbeta library was carried out with unique molecular identifiers. Each CDR3 protein gets one entry after TCRdb re-called the PCR reads with MiXCR. The sample contains 600,000 or so distinct CDR3 sequences, 23% of which appear only once. This clonotype was seen ten or more times. Its antigen remains unknown. The specimen was PBMCs, mostly from graft donor cells, collected 360 days after TCRalphabeta/CD19-depleted stem cell transplant. The clonotype comes from a boy in the first two years of life who had a stem cell transplant for acute myeloid leukemia, so the T cells may come from the graft donor. The V call is TRBV20-1, the J call TRBJ1-2; D ambiguous. The DNA of the CDR3 is TGCAGTGCCCCGATCGGGGAGGTTTATGGCTACACCTTC. Translated: CSAPIGEVYGYTF.